Below, 7 T cell receptor beta chains from the same sample are listed, as sequenced in a study of vaccination effects on CD4 cells after COVID-19. These TCRs are of unknown antigen specificity. Expansion with viral peptide pools was applied to antigen-specific CD4+ T cells by the ViraFEST assay prior to sequencing. Culture lasted around eleven days before CD4+ T cell isolation. Each participant was administered two doses of either the BNT162b2 or the mRNA-1273 vaccine. Data came from immunoSEQ multiplex PCR; TCRdb stores just in-frame clones and leaves some out. This sample yields roughly 70,000 clones, of which 76% are seen a single time; roughly 0.94% belongs to the top ten. Sequencing was performed on CD4+ T cells from PBMCs cultured with HCoV-OC43 spike peptides, taken after COVID-19 vaccination. This sample's subset: HCoV-OC43 spike overlapping peptide pool stimulation. The source of these receptors is a human donor who received a COVID-19 vaccine.

The chain has TRBV19 and TRBJ1-6, with D perhaps TRBD1 (5 bases). V was clipped by 6 bases and J by 0 bases, with 9 bases between them. The CDR3 is 15 residues long. From germline, CDR1 is LNHDA and CDR2 SQIVND (reference sequence). DNA of the CDR3: TGTGCCAGTAGAGGGGCCAGCTCCTATAATTCACCCCTCCACTTT. Its translation: CASRGASSYNSPLHF.

Comments on this clone: This CDR3 is also generated by other DNA sequences in the sample. V and J are TRBV19 and TRBJ1-5; no firm D call. Germline V gene data show CDR1 as LNHDA and CDR2 as SQIVND (reference sequence). CDR3 length equals 13 residues. The ends were cut back, 1 base at V and 5 bases at J, with 6 bases in the middle. CDR3 nucleotides: TGTGCCAGTAGTATAGGTCGGGATCAGCCCCAGCATTTT. It translates to CASSIGRDQPQHF.

The chain employs TRBV4-3 and TRBJ1-2, with a weak D call TRBD1 (5 bases). Germline values: CDR1 LGHNA, CDR2 YSLEER. V was clipped by 3 bases and J by 4 bases, with 15 bases between them. The CDR3 extends over 15 amino acids. Here the CDR3 reads CASSHQGGGVYGYTF. CDR3 coding DNA: TGCGCCAGCAGCCATCAGGGCGGAGGTGTCTATGGCTACACCTTC.

This rearrangement joins TRBV28 to TRBJ1-2; perhaps TRBD1 as D (5 bases). Germline V lookup: CDR1 MDHEN, CDR2 SYDVKM. The CDR3 covers 13 residues. V gave up 4 bases and J gave up 2 bases, with 8 bases separating them. The CDR3 here is CASSSTENYGYTF. Written as DNA, the CDR3 is TGTGCCAGCAGTTCGACAGAGAACTATGGCTACACCTTC.

The V call is TRBV3-1 (or the pseudogene TRBV3-2), the J call TRBJ2-5, with 8 bases fitting TRBD1. The trim removed 0 bases at V and 4 bases at J, leaving 4 bases unmatched. The CDR3 totals 15 residues. The germline V gene encodes CDR1 LGHDT and CDR2 YNNKEL (reference sequence). The DNA for the CDR3 is TGTGCCAGCAGCCAAGATGCAGGGGGCAGAGAGACCCAGTACTTC. This translates into CASSQDAGGRETQYF.

This chain uses TRBV24-1 with TRBJ2-3, with TRBD2 as a possible D gene (6 bases). This CDR3 spans 14 amino acids. Trimming removed 9 bases from V and 3 bases from J, with 15 bases in between. The germline CDR1 and CDR2 sequences are KGHDR and SFDVKD. CDR3 nucleotide sequence: TGTGCCACCGCTCCCGGGGGTAGGACAGATACGCAGTATTTT. Translation: CATAPGGRTDTQYF.

This clone appeared a single time. This sequence joins TRBV6-2 or TRBV6-3 and TRBJ1-5; the D gene is possibly TRBD1 (6 bases). There are 16 residues in the CDR3. V lost 6 bases, J lost 5 bases, and 20 bases lay in between. CDR1 and CDR2 (germline): MNHEY, SVGEGT. Here the CDR3 reads CASSRTGMGSYQPQHF. The CDR3 region has the DNA TGTGCCAGCAGCCGCACAGGGATGGGGAGCTATCAGCCCCAGCATTTT.